This entry describes one T cell receptor beta chain. No cognate antigen has been identified for it. No per-base quality is available; no much larger clone lies one base away. Looking up the germline V gene yields CDR1 MNHEY and CDR2 SVGAGI. The germline ends are 19 bases apart after V is trimmed by 5 bases and J by 6 bases. From cysteine to phenylalanine, the CDR3 is 15 amino acids long. The kept DNA is CDR3 alone, 45 bases in frame from the first base. The sample belongs to a study of shared clonotypes between healthy human individuals (dated by TCRdb to the early 2020s). Turning to the overall study: The cohort included three men and two women between 18 and 49 years of age. To increase sequencing depth and limit assay-specific biases, TCR repertoire library preparation and sequencing were carried out by different laboratories using diverse techniques. Between about 0.8 and 9 billion PBMCs per donor were obtained by leukapheresis. To estimate repertoire size and how much clonotypes are shared between individuals, the study performed deep sequencing of blood TCR repertoires from about five healthy adults. For each donor, three plates each were used for CD4 naive and CD4 memory, two plates were used for CD8 naive, and one plate was used for CD8 memory. What the research found in general, with its limitations: Larger estimated clonotype richness was generally found for naive subsets than for memory subsets. Across a handful of donors, 4.5% to 6.5% of naive CD4, roughly 3.5% of naive CD8, about 2% of memory CD4, and 0.4% of memory CD8 clonotypes were shared. Sampling was limited to blood, and TCR repertoires in tissue likely differ from TCR repertoires in blood. Even with the large sequencing depth, rarefaction of the sorted-subset datasets indicated that sequencing was incomplete. Clonotypes shared by all four sorted-subset donors showed higher generation probabilities than non-shared clonotypes. The genetic and exposure-history diversity represented was limited by the small number of donors. Based on pairwise subsampling, the degree of clonotype sharing among donors was expected to be affected by sequencing depth.

TCR CDR3 regions were amplified from genomic DNA by multiplex PCR using the deep immunoSEQ assay. Extracted genomic DNA from each cell subset was distributed evenly across all wells of several immunoSEQ 96-well plates, and each plate was treated as a replicate. For sorted subsets, about 200 ng genomic DNA, equal to 25,000 to 35,000 T cell genomes, was loaded into each replicate PCR. The purified libraries were quantified using a Qubit 3.0 fluorometer, sized with a Bioanalyzer 2100, and then quantified again using the KAPA Library Quantification kit. Each immunoSEQ 96-well plate was sequenced on its own single-read 150-cycle Illumina NextSeq 550 flow cell. In the paper's pipeline: Because the immunoSEQ output included only junctional sequences and no quality scores, the filtering could not be the same as the filtering used for full-length reads. To assign V/J genes and CDR3, sequences were annotated using PyIR, a Python wrapper for IgBLAST v1.9, with IMGT germline references. Any read was removed if the V/J assignment was weak (E-value above 1e-6), the CDR3 was missing, or the read contained stop codons, out-of-frame junctions, or ambiguous translated residues. V3J clonotypes were defined as sequences sharing an identical inferred V gene, J gene, and CDR3 amino acid sequence. The percentage overlap between two repertoires was calculated by dividing the number of shared unique clonotypes by the size of the smaller repertoire. RTK rarefaction, the Chao1 estimator, and Recon v2.1 estimates of unobserved clonotypes were used to assess repertoire richness. OLGA was used to compute generation probabilities for all TCRbeta clonotypes that the gDNA method yielded from four donors. This immuneACCESS table, as held by TCRdb, lists in-frame sequences with V and J called but not all clones. Of the missing ones, under half trace to an unresolved V gene in checked studies; the others have no known cause. The D gene and trimming were derived from the DNA, and the V and J assignments and clone size from that table. Counted in this sample were about 1.4 million clones; roughly 97% of them appeared once. Of the sample, approximately 1.2% falls within the top ten clones.

The donors were healthy, HIV-negative adults with no recently reported acute infections or vaccinations. All donors were Caucasian adults living in Nashville, Tennessee, USA. CD4+ T cells were enriched by magnetic negative selection, after which naive cells were positively selected on CD45RA and the negative fraction was taken as the memory subset. Blood was obtained by leukapheresis, after which PBMCs were separated by Ficoll-Histopaque density gradient centrifugation and cryopreserved in liquid nitrogen vapor phase. Analytical flow cytometry was used to check the purity and quantity of each magnetically sorted T cell population. Genomic DNA was isolated from each sorted fraction and quantified by UV absorbance on a Nanodrop 2000c.

The sequence joins TRBV6-5 to TRBJ1-2; the best D guess is TRBD1, with 5 bases matching. The sample consisted of naive CD4+ T cells sorted from blood. The cell subset or site label on this specimen signifies: CD45RA+ positively selected. The clonotype was recovered from a young man in good health. The CDR3 protein is CASSPDYWGFNGYTF. The DNA sequence is as follows: TGTGCCAGCAGTCCAGACTACTGGGGGTTTAATGGCTACACCTTC.